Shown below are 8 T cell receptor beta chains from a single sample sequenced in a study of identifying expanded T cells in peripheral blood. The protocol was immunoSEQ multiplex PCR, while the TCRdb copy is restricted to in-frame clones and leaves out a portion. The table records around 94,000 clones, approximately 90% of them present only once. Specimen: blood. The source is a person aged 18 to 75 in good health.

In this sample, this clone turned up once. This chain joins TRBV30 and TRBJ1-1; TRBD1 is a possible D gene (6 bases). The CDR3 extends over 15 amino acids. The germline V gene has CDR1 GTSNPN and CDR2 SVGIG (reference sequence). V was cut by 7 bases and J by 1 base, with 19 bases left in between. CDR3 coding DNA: TGTGCCTTACTACAGGATGGGGGGCCGAACACTGAAGCTTTCTTT. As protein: CALLQDGGPNTEAFF.

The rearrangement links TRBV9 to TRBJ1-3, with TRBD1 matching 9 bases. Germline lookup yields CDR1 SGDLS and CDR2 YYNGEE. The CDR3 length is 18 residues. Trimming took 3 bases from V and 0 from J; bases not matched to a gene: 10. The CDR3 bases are TGTGCCAGCAGCGCCCACTCTTCGGACAGGGGCTCTGGAAACACCATATATTTT. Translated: CASSAHSSDRGSGNTIYF.

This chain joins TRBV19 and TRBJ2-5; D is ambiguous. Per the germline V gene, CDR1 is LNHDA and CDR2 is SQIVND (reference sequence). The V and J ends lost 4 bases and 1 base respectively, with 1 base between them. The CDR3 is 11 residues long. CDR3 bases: TGTGCCAGTAGTACCCAAGAGACCCAGTACTTC. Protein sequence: CASSTQETQYF.

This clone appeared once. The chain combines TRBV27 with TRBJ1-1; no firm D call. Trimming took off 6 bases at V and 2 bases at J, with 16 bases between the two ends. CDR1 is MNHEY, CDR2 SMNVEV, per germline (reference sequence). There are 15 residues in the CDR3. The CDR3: CASSRLSLINTEAFF. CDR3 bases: TGTGCCAGCAGCCGCTTGAGCCTAATCAACACTGAAGCTTTCTTT.

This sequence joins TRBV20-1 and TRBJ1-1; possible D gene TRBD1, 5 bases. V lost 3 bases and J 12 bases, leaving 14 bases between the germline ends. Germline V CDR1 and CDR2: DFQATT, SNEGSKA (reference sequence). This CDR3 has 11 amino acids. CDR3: CSASSGTWSFF. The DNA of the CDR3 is TGCAGTGCTAGCTCCGGGACGTGGTCTTTCTTT.

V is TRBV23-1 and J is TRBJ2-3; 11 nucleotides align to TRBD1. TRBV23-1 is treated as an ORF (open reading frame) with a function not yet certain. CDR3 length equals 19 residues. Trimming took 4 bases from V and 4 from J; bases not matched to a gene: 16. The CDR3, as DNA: TGCGCCAGCAGTCCCGCGGACAGGGGGCGGGTACGGCTTGCAGATACGCAGTATTTT. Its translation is CASSPADRGRVRLADTQYF.

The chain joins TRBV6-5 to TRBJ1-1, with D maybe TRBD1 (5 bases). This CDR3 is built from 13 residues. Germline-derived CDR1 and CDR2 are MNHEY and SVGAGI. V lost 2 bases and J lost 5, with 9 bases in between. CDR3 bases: TGTGCCAGCAGTTACGACAGTTGGACTGAAGCTTTCTTT. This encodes CASSYDSWTEAFF.

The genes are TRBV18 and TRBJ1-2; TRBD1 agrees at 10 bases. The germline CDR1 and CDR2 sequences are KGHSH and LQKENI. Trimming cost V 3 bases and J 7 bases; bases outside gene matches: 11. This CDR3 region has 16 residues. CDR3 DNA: TGTGCCAGCTCACCCTACCCCGGGACAGGGGAGGGTGGCTACACCTTC. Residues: CASSPYPGTGEGGYTF.